A selection of T cell receptor beta chains follows, all from one sample in a study of cytomegalovirus exposure and HLA in healthy donors. Produced via immunoSEQ multiplex PCR; TCRdb's table is partial and in-frame only. This table has around 190,000 clones, roughly 86% appearing once. The specimen was PBMCs. Receptors were obtained from a woman between 18 and 30 years old in good health and CMV-seronegative. Both conserved end residues are part of each CDR3. A D gene is named only where the DNA matches it firmly. Clone size, where shown, is once, few, many, or a class for clones that have expanded.

d_gene: NA
v_gene: TRBV5-1
j_gene: TRBJ1-2
abundance: NA
CDR3nt: TGCGCCAGCAGCGATAGCACTTGGTATGGCTACACCTTC
CDR3aa: CASSDSTWYGYTF

d_gene: NA
v_gene: TRBV9
j_gene: TRBJ2-5
abundance: once
CDR3nt: TGTGCCAGCAGCGGTACAAGTGGGGCCCAAGAGACCCAGTACTTC
CDR3aa: CASSGTSGAQETQYF

d_gene: NA
v_gene: TRBV4-1
j_gene: TRBJ2-1
abundance: NA
CDR3nt: TGCGCCAGCAGCCAAGGACAGAGGAGCTCCTACAATGAGCAGTTCTTC
CDR3aa: CASSQGQRSSYNEQFF

d_gene: TRBD2
v_gene: TRBV19
j_gene: TRBJ2-1
abundance: once
CDR3nt: TGTGCCAGTAGCCCCAGCGGGGGGGCCTACAATGAGCAGTTCTTC
CDR3aa: CASSPSGGAYNEQFF

d_gene: TRBD2
v_gene: TRBV19
j_gene: TRBJ2-2
abundance: NA
CDR3nt: TGTGCCAGTAGTATAGGACTAGCGGGAGGTACCGGGGAGCTGTTTTTT
CDR3aa: CASSIGLAGGTGELFF

d_gene: TRBD1
v_gene: TRBV29-1
j_gene: TRBJ1-2
abundance: NA
CDR3nt: TGCAGCGCCCGGACAGGGCAAAGCTATGGCTACACCTTC
CDR3aa: CSARTGQSYGYTF

d_gene: TRBD1
v_gene: TRBV7-2
j_gene: TRBJ1-2
abundance: NA
CDR3nt: TGTGCCAGCAGCCCGGGACAGACCTATGGCTACACCTTC
CDR3aa: CASSPGQTYGYTF

d_gene: TRBD2
v_gene: TRBV5-1
j_gene: TRBJ2-4
abundance: NA
CDR3nt: TGCGCCAGCAGCAGGAGGGGACTAGGGGAATCACGGGCCAAAAACATTCAGTACTTC
CDR3aa: CASSRRGLGESRAKNIQYF

d_gene: NA
v_gene: TRBV11-2
j_gene: TRBJ1-2
abundance: NA
CDR3nt: TGTGCCAGCAGCTTAGGGCAGAGGCCTAACTATGGCTACACCTTC
CDR3aa: CASSLGQRPNYGYTF

d_gene: NA
v_gene: TRBV27
j_gene: TRBJ1-1
abundance: NA
CDR3nt: TGTGCCAGCAGTTTAAAGGGGTGGGCTGAAGCTTTCTTT
CDR3aa: CASSLKGWAEAFF

d_gene: TRBD1
v_gene: TRBV6-1
j_gene: TRBJ2-2
abundance: NA
CDR3nt: TGTGCCAGCAGTTGGACAGGGATAACCGGGGAGCTGTTTTTT
CDR3aa: CASSWTGITGELFF

d_gene: TRBD2
v_gene: TRBV6-1
j_gene: TRBJ2-5
abundance: NA
CDR3nt: TGTGCCAGCAGTGAAGTGGGACTAGCGGGGGAAATCCGTCTCGAGACCCAGTACTTC
CDR3aa: CASSEVGLAGEIRLETQYF

d_gene: TRBD1
v_gene: TRBV6-4
j_gene: TRBJ1-2
abundance: once
CDR3nt: TGTGCCAGCACCGGACAGGGCAATGACACCTTC
CDR3aa: CASTGQGNDTF

d_gene: NA
v_gene: TRBV4-1
j_gene: TRBJ1-4
abundance: once
CDR3nt: TGCGCCAGCAGCCCCGTAGGACAGTCCGCTAATGAAAAACTGTTTTTT
CDR3aa: CASSPVGQSANEKLFF

d_gene: NA
v_gene: TRBV5-4
j_gene: TRBJ2-2
abundance: NA
CDR3nt: TGTGCCAGCAGCTTTTCTGGACTTGGGACCGGGGAGCTGTTTTTT
CDR3aa: CASSFSGLGTGELFF

d_gene: TRBD1
v_gene: TRBV5-5
j_gene: TRBJ1-1
abundance: NA
CDR3nt: TGTGCCAGCAGCAGTAGGACAGGGGGCGCGGACACTGAAGCTTTCTTT
CDR3aa: CASSSRTGGADTEAFF

d_gene: TRBD2
v_gene: TRBV30
j_gene: TRBJ2-3
abundance: NA
CDR3nt: TGTGCCTGGAGCTTTAGGCGGGAGGCTACTGATACGCAGTATTTT
CDR3aa: CAWSFRREATDTQYF

d_gene: NA
v_gene: TRBV18
j_gene: TRBJ2-5
abundance: NA
CDR3nt: TGTGCCAGCTCACCGGGTCAGGGCAGAGAGACCCAGTACTTC
CDR3aa: CASSPGQGRETQYF

d_gene: NA
v_gene: TRBV15
j_gene: TRBJ2-7
abundance: NA
CDR3nt: TGTGCCACCAGCCCCCCGGCGGGAATCGAGCAGTACTTC
CDR3aa: CATSPPAGIEQYF

d_gene: TRBD2
v_gene: TRBV25-1
j_gene: TRBJ2-7
abundance: NA
CDR3nt: TGTGCCAGCAGTGCGACTAGCGGCGCCTACGAGCAGTACTTC
CDR3aa: CASSATSGAYEQYF

d_gene: NA
v_gene: TRBV5-1
j_gene: TRBJ1-1
abundance: few
CDR3nt: TGCGCCAGCAGCTTGGGCAGGGACACTGAAGCTTTCTTT
CDR3aa: CASSLGRDTEAFF

d_gene: NA
v_gene: TRBV4-2
j_gene: TRBJ1-2
abundance: NA
CDR3nt: TGTGCCAGCGGACGGCCCAGGGACATCTATGGCTACACCTTC
CDR3aa: CASGRPRDIYGYTF

d_gene: NA
v_gene: TRBV7-8
j_gene: TRBJ1-5
abundance: NA
CDR3nt: TGTGCCAGCAGCTTAGAGGCAGGGGGCAATCAGCCCCAGCATTTT
CDR3aa: CASSLEAGGNQPQHF

d_gene: NA
v_gene: TRBV5-8
j_gene: TRBJ2-1
abundance: NA
CDR3nt: TGTGCCAGCAGAAGGCCGCCGACTGCCCCCTCCTACAATGAGCAGTTCTTC
CDR3aa: CASRRPPTAPSYNEQFF

d_gene: NA
v_gene: TRBV5-1
j_gene: TRBJ2-1
abundance: NA
CDR3nt: TGCGCCAGCAGCCCAGATAATGAGCAGTTCTTC
CDR3aa: CASSPDNEQFF

d_gene: TRBD1
v_gene: TRBV19
j_gene: TRBJ2-7
abundance: NA
CDR3nt: TGTGCCAGTAGCAGGACAGGGGTAGACTACGAGCAGTACTTC
CDR3aa: CASSRTGVDYEQYF

d_gene: NA
v_gene: TRBV7-8
j_gene: TRBJ2-3
abundance: NA
CDR3nt: TGTGCCAGCAGCTTACTCGGTCAGACGGGTACGCAGTATTTT
CDR3aa: CASSLLGQTGTQYF

d_gene: TRBD2
v_gene: TRBV6-1
j_gene: TRBJ2-1
abundance: NA
CDR3nt: TGTGCCAGCAGTGCGACTAGCGTCTGGAATGAGCAGTTCTTC
CDR3aa: CASSATSVWNEQFF

d_gene: TRBD1
v_gene: TRBV29-1
j_gene: TRBJ2-2
abundance: NA
CDR3nt: TGCAGCGTGGGGACAGGGGAGATCGGGGGAATCGGGGAGCTGTTTTTT
CDR3aa: CSVGTGEIGGIGELFF

d_gene: NA
v_gene: TRBV27
j_gene: TRBJ2-5
abundance: NA
CDR3nt: TGTGCCAGCAGTTCCCACAGCAAAGAGACCCAGTACTTC
CDR3aa: CASSSHSKETQYF

d_gene: TRBD2
v_gene: TRBV30
j_gene: TRBJ2-5
abundance: NA
CDR3nt: TGTGCCTGGAGTGGGACTAGCGGGGGGGTATTTAAGACCCAGTACTTC
CDR3aa: CAWSGTSGGVFKTQYF

d_gene: TRBD1
v_gene: TRBV5-4
j_gene: TRBJ2-7
abundance: NA
CDR3nt: TGTGCCAGCAGTTTCGGACAGGGCTCCTACGAGCAGTACTTC
CDR3aa: CASSFGQGSYEQYF

d_gene: NA
v_gene: TRBV9
j_gene: TRBJ2-3
abundance: NA
CDR3nt: TGTGCCAGCAGCGCCCACACAGATACGCAGTATTTT
CDR3aa: CASSAHTDTQYF

d_gene: NA
v_gene: TRBV6-6
j_gene: TRBJ2-5
abundance: once
CDR3nt: TGTGCCAGCAGTTACCCCAACAGGGTAGAGACCCAGTACTTC
CDR3aa: CASSYPNRVETQYF

d_gene: NA
v_gene: TRBV5-1
j_gene: TRBJ2-2
abundance: few
CDR3nt: TGCGCCAGCAGCTTGGCGGGGGAGCTGTTTTTT
CDR3aa: CASSLAGELFF

d_gene: TRBD2
v_gene: TRBV19
j_gene: TRBJ2-1
abundance: few
CDR3nt: TGTGCCAGTAGTATTGGGACTAGTATCGGCAATGAGCAGTTCTTC
CDR3aa: CASSIGTSIGNEQFF